One sample yielded the 7 T cell receptor beta chains listed below, sequenced in a study of shared clonotypes between healthy human individuals. TCRdb's copy holds only in-frame clones and misses some; the assay was immunoSEQ multiplex PCR. The repertoire holds 1.6 million or so clones, approximately 97% seen once, with approximately 1% in the top ten. Sequenced: naive CD4+ T cells sorted from blood. The sample's subset: CD45RA+ positively selected. The receptor source for this set is a man in his thirties or forties in good health.

V is TRBV28 and J is TRBJ1-2; 10 nucleotides agree with TRBD1. The CDR3 extends over 19 amino acids. Germline V gives CDR1 MDHEN, CDR2 SYDVKM. The V gene end was trimmed by 1 base and the J gene end by 4 bases; junction bases not matched to a gene: 15. In nucleotides, the CDR3 is TGTGCCAGCAGTTTATTAAGAGGGGGGACAGGGGCTCCCGGCTATGGCTACACCTTC. Its protein product is CASSLLRGGTGAPGYGYTF.

A remark on this clone: The sample has other DNA sequences that encode this CDR3 too. This sequence joins TRBV19 and TRBJ2-3, with TRBD1 identical over 9 bases. Unmatched junction bases numbered 2, after V lost 3 bases and J lost 1 base. CDR3 length equals 15 residues. Germline V gives CDR1 LNHDA, CDR2 SQIVND (reference sequence). The CDR3 region is CASSMRQGGTDTQYF. In nucleotides, the CDR3 is TGTGCCAGTAGTATGCGACAGGGGGGCACAGATACGCAGTATTTT.

The gene calls are TRBV9 and TRBJ1-3, with D uncertain. In germline, CDR1 is SGDLS, CDR2 YYNGEE. The CDR3 extends over 15 amino acids. The V end lost 3 bases, the J end lost 4 bases, and 14 bases lay between the germline ends. The CDR3 nucleotides are TGTGCCAGCAGCGCCGGCGCATCTTCCGGAAACACCATATATTTT. Translated, it gives CASSAGASSGNTIYF.

The genes are TRBV7-9 and TRBJ2-7; D might be TRBD1 (6 bases). Germline V gives CDR1 SEHNR, CDR2 FQNEAQ (reference sequence). Trimming cost V 3 bases and J 3 bases, with 9 bases left between them. This CDR3 has 13 amino acids. Here the CDR3 reads CASSFTGIYEQYF. CDR3 bases: TGTGCCAGCAGCTTTACAGGGATCTACGAGCAGTACTTC.

The chain is built from TRBV5-1 and TRBJ2-3; the D call may be TRBD1 or TRBD2 (5 bases each). Trimming shortened V by 5 bases and J by 0 bases, and 10 bases separated the two germline ends. Germline CDR1 is SGHRS and CDR2 is YFSETQ. This CDR3 spans 14 amino acids. The CDR3 nucleotides are TGCGCCAGCAGACGGGGACCTAGCACAGATACGCAGTATTTT. This translates into CASRRGPSTDTQYF.

The chain combines TRBV28 with TRBJ1-5; TRBD1 matches at 7 bases. Germline CDR1 reads MDHEN; CDR2 reads SYDVKM. This CDR3 region has 15 residues. J lost 3 bases, V lost 7 bases, and 9 bases had no gene match. The CDR3 DNA is TGTGCCAGCAATCTACAGGGGCTTAACAATCAGCCCCAGCATTTT. It is translated as CASNLQGLNNQPQHF.

This clone was counted a few times. The chain combines TRBV13 with TRBJ2-5; the D gene could be TRBD1 or TRBD2 (5 bases each). This CDR3 is 15 amino acids long. Germline V gene sequence: CDR1 PRHDT, CDR2 FYEKMQ (reference sequence). With 0 bases removed from V and 5 bases from J, the gap between germline ends came to 13 bases. The DNA of the CDR3 is TGTGCCAGCAGCTTAGGAGTCGTAGAGGGGGAGACCCAGTACTTC. Protein product: CASSLGVVEGETQYF.